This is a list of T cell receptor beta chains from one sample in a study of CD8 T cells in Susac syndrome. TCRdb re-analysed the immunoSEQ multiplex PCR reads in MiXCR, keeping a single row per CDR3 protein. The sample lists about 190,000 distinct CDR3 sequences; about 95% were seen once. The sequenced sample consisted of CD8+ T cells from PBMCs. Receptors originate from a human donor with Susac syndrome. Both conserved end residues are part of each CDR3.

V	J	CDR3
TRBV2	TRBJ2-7	CASSDRDQDGQYF
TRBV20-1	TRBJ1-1	CSASGGGTEAFF
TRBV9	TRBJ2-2	CASSTLVGDRFGGELFF
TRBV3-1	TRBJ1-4	CASSQDVWQGGEKLFF
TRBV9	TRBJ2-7	CASSVDGLGSYEQYF
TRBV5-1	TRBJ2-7	CASSLTRAYEQYF
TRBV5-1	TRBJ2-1	CASSETDTGEQFF
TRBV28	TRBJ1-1	CASSRRNTEAFF
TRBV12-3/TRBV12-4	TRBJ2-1	CASSVTSNEQFF
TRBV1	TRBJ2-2	CTSSQVGLAGGQNTGELFF
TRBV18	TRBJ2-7	CASSPNTYEQYF
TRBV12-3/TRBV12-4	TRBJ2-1	CASSSPGRSNEQFF
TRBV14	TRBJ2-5	CASSQELRGAQYF
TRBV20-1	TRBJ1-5	CSAGRQGAKQPQHF
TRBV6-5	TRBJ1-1	CASSYSEGGEAFF
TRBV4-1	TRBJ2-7	CASSQGTRVYEQYF
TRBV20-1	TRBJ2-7	CSASLQGRVYEQYF
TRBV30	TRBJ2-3	CAWSLGLAGGSDTQYF
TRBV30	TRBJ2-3	CAWQLLDTQYF
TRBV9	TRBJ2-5	CASSVLEGGETQYF
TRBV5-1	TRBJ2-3	CASGGLADSTDTQYF
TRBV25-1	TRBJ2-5	CASSVVGTVFQETQYF
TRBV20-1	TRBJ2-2	CSARPTGAGTGELFF
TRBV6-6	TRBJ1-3	CASSYSGNTIYF